These 15 T cell receptor beta chains were all obtained from the same sample, sequenced in a study of T cells in Graves' hyperthyroidism and ophthalmopathy (dated by TCRdb to about 2019). The protocol used for the library was multiplex PCR. The reads were generated on an Illumina HiSeq 2000. The TCR beta CDR3 regions were amplified from RNA transcripts. For the first round of RT-PCR on the TCR CDR3, the HTBI primer set was used together with the Qiagen OneStep RT-PCR kit. The public reads were reanalyzed by TCRdb: fastp trimming at Q25, MiXCR alignment, in-frame beta chains only. One record per CDR3 amino acid sequence lists the most common genes and DNA. The sample table lists roughly 170,000 distinct CDR3 sequences, approximately 15% of them with a count of one. The ten top clones hold around 29% of the sample. Sequencing used blood. These receptors came from a woman between 45 and 65 years old with Graves' hyperthyroidism.

This clonotype was counted at least ten times. This chain links TRBV4-1 with TRBJ1-1; TRBD1 might be the D (5 bases). The CDR3 has 14 amino acids. Germline CDR1 is MGHRA and CDR2 is YSYEKL. V gave up 1 base and J gave up 5 bases, with 11 bases separating them. The CDR3 is CASSQGGRRTEAFF. As DNA, the CDR3 is TGCGCCAGCAGCCAAGGGGGCAGAAGGACTGAAGCTTTCTTT.

The table lists this clonotype with many counts. V and J are TRBV19 and TRBJ1-5; D possibly corresponds to TRBD1 (5 bases). The CDR3 covers 19 residues. Germline assignment: CDR1 LNHDA and CDR2 SQIVND (reference sequence). V was clipped by 4 bases and J by 0 bases, with 22 bases between them. The CDR3 DNA follows: TGTGCCAGTAGTACGGACATTTTAGGCCCAATTTATAGCAATCAGCCCCAGCATTTT. It codes for CASSTDILGPIYSNQPQHF. Full variable domain (rest looked up from reference TRBV19 and TRBJ1-5): DGGITQSPKYLFRKEGQNVTLSCEQNLNHDAMYWYRQDPGQGLRLIYYSQIVNDFQKGDIAEGYSVSREKKESFPLTVTSAQKNPTAFYLCASSTDILGPIYSNQPQHFGDGTRLSIL.

This clonotype was recorded many times. The chain recombines TRBV7-8 with TRBJ1-5, with D tentatively TRBD1 (5 bases). Germline V gene lookup returns CDR1 SGHVS and CDR2 FQNEAQ. Trimming removed 5 bases at V and 5 bases at J, with 19 bases between. This CDR3 region has 16 residues. DNA for the CDR3: TGTGCCAGCAGCCCTTACAGGTTCCGGACCCATCAGCCCCAGCATTTT. It encodes CASSPYRFRTHQPQHF.

This clonotype was counted only a few times. The CDR3 protein is CASTPDQETQYF. In nucleotides, the CDR3 is TGCGCCAGTACCCCGGATCAAGAGACCCAGTACTTC. This sequence joins TRBV5-1 and TRBJ2-5, with D unresolved. V lost 8 bases, J lost 2 bases, and 10 bases lay in between. This CDR3 has 12 residues. The germline V gene has CDR1 SGHRS and CDR2 YFSETQ.

This clonotype appeared many times. The V call is TRBV7-2, the J call TRBJ1-3; the D is unclear. V lost 9 bases, J lost 0 bases, and 18 bases lay in between. Germline V CDR1 and CDR2: SGHTA, FQGNSA. CDR3 length equals 16 residues. The CDR3 here is CASTKNTAGSGNTIYF. In DNA form, the CDR3 reads TGTGCCAGTACTAAAAACACGGCAGGCTCTGGAAACACCATATATTTT.

This clonotype was counted many times. A read error may account for a junction end that differs from germline. V is TRBV10-3 and J is TRBJ1-1; D not certain. This CDR3 comprises 13 residues. Germline V CDR1 and CDR2: ENHRY, SYGVKD. The DNA for the CDR3 is TGTGCCATCAGTGGGACGGTGAAAACTGAAGCTTTCTTT. This sequence encodes CAISGTVKTEAFF.

This clonotype was seen a few times. The J gene is TRBJ2-3, the V gene TRBV7-9; TRBD1 aligns across 7 bases. CDR3 length: 14 amino acids. With 7 bases clipped from V and 2 bases from J, the junction kept 6 bases outside the gene matches. In germline, CDR1 is SEHNR, CDR2 FQNEAQ (reference sequence). CDR3 residues: CASKPGTDTDTQYF. CDR3 nucleotide sequence: TGTGCCAGCAAACCCGGGACAGACACAGATACGCAGTATTTT.

The chain employs TRBV10-3 and TRBJ1-2; D is perhaps TRBD1 (5 bases). The germline gives CDR1 ENHRY, CDR2 SYGVKD. Deletions cut 1 base from V and 7 bases from J, with 10 bases between. The CDR3 sequence is 13 residues long. The CDR3 protein is CAISELRGTGYTF. The CDR3 region has the DNA TGTGCCATCAGTGAGTTGAGGGGTACTGGCTACACCTTC.

Comments on this clonotype: A clone one base away is much larger, so this may be a read error. This chain uses TRBV7-2 with TRBJ1-1; D not resolved. The CDR3 has 16 residues. Germline V gene data show CDR1 as SGHTA and CDR2 as FQGNSA. The CDR3 DNA is TGTGCCAGCAGCTTGGGTTTTGACGGTAAGAACACTGAAACTTTCTTT. As protein: CASSLGFDGKNTETFF.

The table lists this clonotype with many counts. The V and J genes are TRBV29-1 and TRBJ2-5; D may be TRBD1 or TRBD2 (6 bases each). In germline, CDR1 is SQVTM, CDR2 ANQGSEA. Trimming pared 3 bases from V and 2 bases from J, leaving 10 bases between. CDR3 length equals 13 residues. The CDR3 sequence: CSVDEGGQETQYF. CDR3 DNA sequence: TGCAGCGTTGACGAAGGGGGGCAAGAGACCCAGTACTTC.

V and J are TRBV11-2 and TRBJ2-3, with TRBD2 as a possible D gene (6 bases). This CDR3 is 16 amino acids long. V gave up 5 bases and J gave up 4 bases, with 19 bases separating them. The germline CDR1 and CDR2 sequences are SGHAT and FQNNGV. CDR3 nucleotides: TGTGCCAGCAGCCTACGACTAGAGAAGGCGGCAGATACGCAGTATTTT. Protein product: CASSLRLEKAADTQYF.

The sample holds a few counts of this clonotype. The genes are TRBV6-1 and TRBJ2-7, with 9 bases aligning to TRBD2. CDR1 is MNHNS, CDR2 SASEGT, per germline. J lost 6 bases, V lost 7 bases, and 7 bases had no gene match. The CDR3 covers 13 residues. The CDR3 DNA reads as TGTGCCAGCAAGCAGGGACTAGCCGGCGAGCAGTACTTC. Its translation: CASKQGLAGEQYF.

The sample holds many counts of this clonotype. The chain recombines TRBV20-1 with TRBJ2-3; D may match TRBD1 or TRBD2 (5 bases each). The CDR3 is made up of 14 amino acids. V was shortened by 0 bases and J by 6 bases, with 13 bases between the two germline ends. Germline values: CDR1 DFQATT, CDR2 SNEGSKA (reference sequence). The CDR3 reads CSARDRTGADTQYF. In nucleotides, the CDR3 is TGCAGTGCTAGAGATAGGACCGGGGCGGATACGCAGTATTTT.

This clonotype was seen repeatedly, ten times or more. The CDR3 loop is CASSLDSWGETQYF. The CDR3 DNA follows: TGTGCCAGCAGCTTAGATTCTTGGGGGGAGACCCAGTACTTC. The V gene is TRBV7-9, the J gene TRBJ2-5, with D perhaps TRBD1 or TRBD2 (5 bases each). CDR3 length: 14 residues. The germline V gene encodes CDR1 SEHNR and CDR2 FQNEAQ (reference sequence). V gave up 1 base and J gave up 5 bases, with 11 bases separating them.

This clonotype appeared many times. The DNA of the CDR3 is TGTGCCAGCAGTTACTTCGGACAGGGACCCGAGCAGTACTTC. This sequence encodes CASSYFGQGPEQYF. The rearrangement joins TRBV6-2 or TRBV6-3 to TRBJ2-7; 8 bases agree with TRBD1. Germline assignment: CDR1 MNHEY and CDR2 SVGEGT. V trimming: 1 base; J trimming: 6 bases; junction bases outside the gene matches: 5. This CDR3 comprises 14 residues.